Shown below are 7 T cell receptor beta chains from a single sample sequenced in a study of human T cells and chemical hapten exposure. Time point here: pre-sensitization, week 0. The treatment was: therapeutic diphenylcyclopropenone sensitization with weekly scalp DPC. Using its own MiXCR run on the RACE reads, TCRdb lists one record per CDR3 protein. The sample carries more than 250,000 distinct CDR3 sequences, 7.7% recorded once. The sequences come from whole blood, collected in connection with sensitization to the hapten diphenylcyclopropenone (DPC). These receptors were collected from a man aged 18 to 29 with alopecia areata. Some clones in this sample may be carry-over from other donors' samples.

The sample holds many counts of this clonotype. This chain uses TRBV27 with TRBJ2-1, with D possibly being TRBD1 (6 bases). The CDR3 totals 13 residues. CDR1 and CDR2 (germline): MNHEY, SMNVEV (reference sequence). Trimming left V 9 bases short and J 8 bases short, with 17 bases between. This chain's CDR3 is CASCTGRGDEQFF. The CDR3 DNA reads as TGTGCCAGTTGTACAGGGAGAGGCGATGAGCAGTTCTTC.

About this clonotype: A much more abundant neighbour one base away suggests this may be a read error. The V and J genes are TRBV29-1 and TRBJ2-3, with 7 bases lining up with TRBD2. Germline values: CDR1 SQVTM, CDR2 ANQGSEA. The CDR3 runs 14 residues. V lost 8 bases to trimming and J lost 0 bases; unmatched junction nucleotides: 8. The chain's CDR3 is CSRSAGDSTDTQYF. The CDR3 region has the DNA TGCAGCAGGTCGGCGGGGGATAGCACAGATACGCAGTATTTT.

This clonotype was seen a handful of times. The V gene is TRBV6-6, the J gene TRBJ1-2, with a weak D call TRBD1 (5 bases). The CDR3 covers 18 residues. With 6 bases removed from V and 8 bases from J, the gap between germline ends came to 31 bases. CDR1 and CDR2 from the germline V gene are MNHNY and SVGAGI (reference sequence). The CDR3 reads CASSSGFSGPLHLRGYTF. The CDR3 DNA follows: TGTGCCAGCAGCTCCGGTTTTTCGGGGCCCCTTCACTTAAGGGGCTACACCTTC.

The chain carries TRBV6-2 or TRBV6-3 and TRBJ2-7, with no clear D. The CDR3 is made up of 11 amino acids. V dropped 5 bases and J dropped 2 bases, with 4 bases sitting between them. CDR1 is MNHEY, CDR2 SVGEGT, per germline. The CDR3 DNA is TGTGCCAGCAGTGACGCCTACGAGCAGTACGTC. It is translated as CASSDAYEQYV.

The rearrangement joins TRBV5-1 to TRBJ2-2; 7 bases match TRBD1. The ends lost 4 bases at V and 1 base at J; junction bases unmatched: 16. Per the germline V gene, CDR1 is SGHRS and CDR2 is YFSETQ. The CDR3 consists of 19 residues. CDR3 DNA sequence: TGCGCCAGCAGCCGTGGCCCGGGACAGACTATGGGGAACACCGGGGAGCTGTTTTTT. As protein: CASSRGPGQTMGNTGELFF.

The chain has TRBV20-1 and TRBJ2-7; 8 nucleotides match TRBD1. With V trimmed by 3 bases and J by 5 bases, 9 bases remained unmatched. The CDR3 loop spans 14 amino acids. Per germline, CDR1 DFQATT and CDR2 SNEGSKA (reference sequence). The CDR3 region is CSARSGDRRDEQYF. The CDR3 DNA is TGCAGTGCTAGGTCGGGGGACAGGCGGGACGAGCAGTACTTC.

J is TRBJ1-3 and V is TRBV27; D unclear. Germline CDR1 and CDR2: MNHEY and SMNVEV (reference sequence). This CDR3 contains 13 residues. V lost 10 bases and J 0 bases, leaving 10 bases between the germline ends. Written as DNA, the CDR3 is TGTGCCACCAAGCGCTCCTCTGGAAACACCATATATTTT. Its protein product is CATKRSSGNTIYF.